A single sample is the source of the 18 T cell receptor beta chains below, sequenced in a study of blood T cell repertoires in COVID-19. Clones were sequenced by immunoSEQ multiplex PCR, and TCRdb holds only the in-frame ones, with some missing. Seen here are 250,000 to 400,000 clones, 88% observed once, and the top ten hold around 1.6%. The sample taken for sequencing was peripheral blood. The receptors here all came from a woman in her twenties or thirties with COVID-19, enrolled during active disease.

CDR3 in DNA: TGCGCCAGCAGCCGCACTACCCGGGACAGTAAAGAGACCCAGTACTTC. It encodes CASSRTTRDSKETQYF. V and J are TRBV5-1 and TRBJ2-5, with 7 positions matching TRBD1. The CDR3 covers 16 residues. Germline CDR1 reads SGHRS; CDR2 reads YFSETQ. V gave up 4 bases and J gave up 3 bases; unmatched junction bases: 12. The variable domain in full, with the rest retrieved from reference TRBV5-1 and TRBJ2-5, is KAGVTQTPRYLIKTRGQQVTLSCSPISGHRSVSWYQQTPGQGLQFLFEYFSETQRNKGNFPGRFSGRQFSNSRSEMNVSTLELGDSALYLCASSRTTRDSKETQYFGPGTRLLVL.

CDR3 DNA: TGTGCCAGCAGTTACCGGGACACTCGTGAAAAACTGTTTTTT. This gives the protein CASSYRDTREKLFF. The V call is TRBV2, the J call TRBJ1-4; D perhaps matches TRBD1 (6 bases). The CDR3 length is 14 residues. Germline V gene data show CDR1 as SNHLY and CDR2 as FYNNEI. The V end was cut by 5 bases, the J end by 7 bases, with 14 bases between.

The chain employs TRBV5-1 and TRBJ2-1, with 8 bases fitting TRBD2. This CDR3 spans 16 amino acids. J gave up 0 bases and V 4 bases, and 6 bases lay outside the gene matches. CDR1 and CDR2 from the germline V gene are SGHRS and YFSETQ. CDR3 region: CASSRGGLSSYNEQFF. In nucleotides, the CDR3 is TGCGCCAGCAGCCGCGGGGGGCTTAGCTCCTACAATGAGCAGTTCTTC.

This clone was seen only once. The chain employs TRBV18 and TRBJ1-2, with 12 bases aligning to TRBD1. Trimming removed 3 bases from V and 8 bases from J; junction bases left unmatched: 13. Germline V gene sequence: CDR1 KGHSH, CDR2 LQKENI. The CDR3 sequence is 17 residues long. DNA of the CDR3: TGTGCCAGCTCACCTATGGGACAGGGGGCGCAAGGGTCCGGCTACACCTTC. The encoded protein is CASSPMGQGAQGSGYTF. Full variable domain (remainder filled in from reference TRBV18 and TRBJ1-2): NAGVMQNPRHLVRRRGQEARLRCSPMKGHSHVYWYRQLPEEGLKFMVYLQKENIIDESGMPKERFSAEFPKEGPSILRIQQVVRGDSAAYFCASSPMGQGAQGSGYTFGSGTRLTVV.

This clone was counted many times. The chain combines TRBV7-9 with TRBJ1-3; tentatively, D is TRBD1 (5 bases). Germline lookup yields CDR1 SEHNR and CDR2 FQNEAQ (reference sequence). The CDR3 loop spans 14 amino acids. Trimming shortened V by 6 bases and J by 0 bases, and 9 bases separated the two germline ends. The DNA of the CDR3 is TGTGCCAGCAGAACTCAGGGCTCTGGAAACACCATATATTTT. It specifies CASRTQGSGNTIYF. The full variable domain, completed using reference TRBV7-9 and TRBJ1-3, is DTGVSQNPRHKITKRGQNVTFRCDPISEHNRLYWYRQTLGQGPEFLTYFQNEAQLEKSRLLSDRFSAERPKGSFSTLEIQRTEQGDSAMYLCASRTQGSGNTIYFGEGSWLTVV.

The chain has TRBV5-4 and TRBJ2-3, with 9 bases identical to TRBD2. This CDR3 region has 16 residues. CDR1 and CDR2 (germline): SGHNT, YYREEE (reference sequence). V lost 4 bases and J lost 3; bases outside the gene matches: 9. CDR3 bases: TGTGCCAGCAGCACACGAGGACTAGCGACGACAGATACGCAGTATTTT. Translated: CASSTRGLATTDTQYF.

In regard to this clone: Other DNA sequences in this sample translate to the same CDR3. The chain couples TRBV6-5 to TRBJ1-1; the D is unclear. In germline, CDR1 is MNHEY, CDR2 SVGAGI. V was shortened by 4 bases and J by 2 bases, with 8 bases between the two germline ends. The CDR3 spans 13 residues. The CDR3 coding sequence is TGTGCCAGCAGTTCAAGAGGTAACACTGAAGCTTTCTTT. It codes for CASSSRGNTEAFF.

This clone was seen once. The chain carries TRBV27 and TRBJ2-5, with TRBD1 matching over 10 bases. Germline V CDR1 and CDR2: MNHEY, SMNVEV (reference sequence). Trimming removed 9 bases from V and 1 base from J; junction bases left unmatched: 2. The CDR3 sequence is 13 residues long. CDR3 nucleotide sequence: TGTGCCAGGGGGGACAGGGGCCAAGAGACCCAGTACTTC. Translation: CARGDRGQETQYF.

The rearrangement links TRBV18 to TRBJ1-4; D uncertain. Trimming removed 8 bases at V and 3 bases at J, with 10 bases between. CDR3 size: 13 residues. Germline CDR1 is KGHSH and CDR2 is LQKENI. DNA for the CDR3: TGTGCCAGCCAAGGCGGGCCTAATGAAAAACTGTTTTTT. It is translated as CASQGGPNEKLFF.

The chain has TRBV2 and TRBJ2-5; perhaps TRBD2 as D (7 bases). There are 15 residues in the CDR3. V was clipped by 7 bases and J by 1 base, with 16 bases between them. Germline CDR1 reads SNHLY; CDR2 reads FYNNEI. The DNA for the CDR3 is TGTGCCAGCACTATGGGTCGGGGGGCCCAAGAGACCCAGTACTTC. This encodes CASTMGRGAQETQYF. The variable domain in full, completed from reference TRBV2 and TRBJ2-5, reads EPEVTQTPSHQVTQMGQEVILRCVPISNHLYFYWYRQILGQKVEFLVSFYNNEISEKSEIFDDQFSVERPDGSNFTLKIRSTKLEDSAMYFCASTMGRGAQETQYFGPGTRLLVL.

This chain connects TRBV5-5 to TRBJ1-1; D is undetermined. CDR3 length: 15 amino acids. The V gene's germline CDR1 is SGHKS and CDR2 YYEKEE (reference sequence). The V gene lost 0 bases and the J gene lost 0 bases, with 9 bases spanning the gap. The CDR3 DNA follows: TGTGCCAGCAGCTTGGTACACGGGTTGAACACTGAAGCTTTCTTT. Protein: CASSLVHGLNTEAFF.

Regarding this clone: Other DNA sequences of this sample code for an identical CDR3. The gene calls are TRBV7-9 and TRBJ1-2; D is ambiguous. There are 13 residues in the CDR3. Germline V gene data show CDR1 as SEHNR and CDR2 as FQNEAQ (reference sequence). V gave up 4 bases and J gave up 2 bases, with 8 bases separating them. CDR3 region: CASSSGGNYGYTF. CDR3 DNA: TGTGCCAGCAGCTCCGGAGGGAACTATGGCTACACCTTC. The variable domain in full, with the rest retrieved from reference TRBV7-9 and TRBJ1-2, is DTGVSQNPRHKITKRGQNVTFRCDPISEHNRLYWYRQTLGQGPEFLTYFQNEAQLEKSRLLSDRFSAERPKGSFSTLEIQRTEQGDSAMYLCASSSGGNYGYTFGSGTRLTVV.

The V call is TRBV28, the J call TRBJ1-1, with D unclear. This CDR3 contains 17 residues. Looked up from germline, CDR1 is MDHEN and CDR2 is SYDVKM. Trimming shortened V by 8 bases and J by 2 bases, and 24 bases separated the two germline ends. CDR3 loop: CASANRPKRGPNTEAFF. The CDR3 nucleotides read TGTGCCAGCGCGAATAGGCCTAAGAGAGGCCCAAACACTGAAGCTTTCTTT.

The chain joins TRBV7-9 to TRBJ2-3; possible D gene TRBD1, 6 bases. The CDR3 contains 13 residues. Deletions cut 1 base from V and 6 bases from J, with 8 bases between. Looked up from germline, CDR1 is SEHNR and CDR2 is FQNEAQ (reference sequence). For the CDR3, the DNA is TGTGCCAGCAGCTTAGGTAGGGGGGATACGCAGTATTTT. Protein product: CASSLGRGDTQYF.

The gene calls are TRBV29-1 and TRBJ1-6; 8 bases agree with TRBD1. In germline, CDR1 is SQVTM, CDR2 ANQGSEA. The CDR3 is 15 residues long. The V gene end was trimmed by 0 bases and the J gene end by 6 bases; junction bases not matched to a gene: 4. The DNA of the CDR3 is TGCAGCGTTGAAGAAGCGGGACAGGCTAATTCACCCCTCCACTTT. It specifies CSVEEAGQANSPLHF.

The chain has TRBV10-3 and TRBJ2-1, with D perhaps TRBD2 (6 bases). The CDR3 is 16 amino acids. Germline CDR1 and CDR2: ENHRY and SYGVKD. The germline V and J ends were trimmed by 1 base and 7 bases, with 17 bases remaining between them. The CDR3 region has the DNA TGTGCCATCAGTGAGTATTCACCAGTGGGACTGAATGAGCAGTTCTTC. Protein product: CAISEYSPVGLNEQFF.

Concerning this clone: This sample also contains other DNA sequences that code for the same CDR3. J is TRBJ1-3 and V is TRBV19; D unresolved. The CDR3 extends over 14 amino acids. V was clipped by 6 bases and J by 0 bases, with 9 bases between them. The germline V gene has CDR1 LNHDA and CDR2 SQIVND (reference sequence). CDR3 DNA sequence: TGTGCCAGTAGCGTTACAAGCTCTGGAAACACCATATATTTT. This sequence encodes CASSVTSSGNTIYF.

V usage is TRBV7-6 and J usage is TRBJ2-1, with 10 bases identical to TRBD1. The V gene end was trimmed by 1 base and the J gene end by 5 bases; junction bases not matched to a gene: 11. The germline CDR1 and CDR2 sequences are SGHVS and FNYEAQ. This CDR3 contains 18 residues. The CDR3 loop reads CASSLGLLRDRGNNEQFF. As DNA, the CDR3 is TGTGCCAGCAGCTTAGGTTTACTTAGGGACAGGGGAAACAATGAGCAGTTCTTC.